The present entry profiles one T cell receptor beta chain with its context. Its antigen is undetermined. This clone may be a read error of a much larger clone one base away. This sample is drawn from a study of T-cell memory formation after mild COVID-19. Looking at the study overall: Among the donors, TCR clusters were largely specific to each donor.

TCRdb reanalysed the 5' RACE reads using MiXCR and keeps one entry per CDR3 protein. The repertoire holds a few hundred thousand distinct CDR3 sequences, with about a sixth as singletons. The CDR3 has 11 amino acids. V was pared by 3 bases and J by 7 bases, with 4 bases between. Overall study results and limits: Contracting clones, day 15 to 85, had balanced CD4/CD8, and later expanders favored CD4+.

This sequence was found in a man younger than 35 who had mild COVID-19 (a few samples of this study predate the infection). Cell type and time point are not known. The chain is built from TRBV12-3 or TRBV12-4 and TRBJ1-5; D unclear. The specimen was PBMCs or a T cell subset sorted from them (not recorded which). In nucleotides, the CDR3 is TGTGCCAGCAGTTTCGGGCAGCCCCAGCATTTT. Protein product: CASSFGQPQHF.